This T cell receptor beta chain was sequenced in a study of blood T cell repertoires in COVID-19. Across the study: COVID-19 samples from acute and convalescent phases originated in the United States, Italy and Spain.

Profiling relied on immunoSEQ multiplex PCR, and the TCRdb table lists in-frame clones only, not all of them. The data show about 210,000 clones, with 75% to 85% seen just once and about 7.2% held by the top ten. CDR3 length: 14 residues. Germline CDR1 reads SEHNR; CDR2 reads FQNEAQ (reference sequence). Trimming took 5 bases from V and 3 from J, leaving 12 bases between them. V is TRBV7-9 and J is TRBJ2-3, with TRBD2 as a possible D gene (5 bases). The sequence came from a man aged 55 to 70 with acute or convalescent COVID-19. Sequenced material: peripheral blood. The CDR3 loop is CASSPGLVTDTQYF. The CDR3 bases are TGTGCCAGCAGCCCCGGACTGGTAACAGATACGCAGTATTTT.